Sequencing of this T cell receptor (beta chain) was carried out in a study of ipilimumab plus nivolumab after autologous stem cell transplantation. Background on the study: DLBCL patients had primary refractory or relapsed disease.

Starting 14 to 28 days after autologous transplant, ipilimumab 1 mg/kg was given. Dosing: nivolumab 3 mg/kg IV, weeks 1, 4, 7, 10, then every two weeks to week 26. Measured with immunoSEQ multiplex PCR; TCRdb has only the in-frame clones, and not every one. The sample contains 15,000 to 20,000 clones, about 81% of which appear only once. The receptor comes from a male donor with diffuse large B-cell lymphoma. The material was PBMCs, obtained in a trial of ipilimumab plus nivolumab as post-transplant consolidation.

The CDR3 loop reads CASKGQTLNEKLFF. The DNA for the CDR3 is TGTGCCAGCAAGGGACAGACTTTGAATGAAAAACTGTTTTTT. This sequence joins TRBV6-5 and TRBJ1-4; TRBD1 agrees at 7 bases. This CDR3 is 14 amino acids long. Germline CDR1 reads MNHEY; CDR2 reads SVGAGI. V shed 7 bases and J 5 bases; nucleotides not matched to a gene: 7.